Below are 24 T cell receptor beta chains sequenced from a single sample in a study of shared clonotypes between healthy human individuals. Generated by immunoSEQ multiplex PCR, the TCRdb table keeps only in-frame clones and is missing some. The sample includes roughly 640,000 clones, about 74% seen only once; the top ten take under 2%. The sample was memory CD4+ T cells sorted from blood. Documented subset: CD45RA-negative fraction. The receptors stem from a woman in her twenties or thirties in good health.

V is TRBV6-5 and J is TRBJ2-5; D is tentatively TRBD1 or TRBD2 (5 bases each). The CDR3 is made up of 16 amino acids. Germline assignment: CDR1 MNHEY and CDR2 SVGAGI. V lost 0 bases and J lost 4, with 15 bases in between. CDR3 in amino acids: CASSYSWSGDRETQYF. Here the CDR3 DNA reads TGTGCCAGCAGTTACTCCTGGTCCGGGGACCGAGAGACCCAGTACTTC.

This clone was found many times. The V gene is TRBV25-1, the J gene TRBJ2-3; 8 nucleotides match TRBD2. Losses at the gene ends were 6 bases for V and 4 bases for J; bases not matched to a gene: 9. Per the germline V gene, CDR1 is MGHDK and CDR2 is SYGVNS. This CDR3 comprises 15 residues. The CDR3 bases are TGTGCCAGCAGCTTTGCGGGAGGAGGGGCAGATACGCAGTATTTT. Residues: CASSFAGGGADTQYF.

The chain has TRBV2 and TRBJ1-3; TRBD1 might be the D (5 bases). Germline-derived CDR1 and CDR2 are SNHLY and FYNNEI. V gave up 4 bases and J gave up 4 bases, with 11 bases separating them. This CDR3 is built from 14 residues. CDR3 region: CASSVGTTGNTIYF. The CDR3 DNA reads TGTGCCAGCAGTGTAGGGACTACAGGAAACACCATATATTTT.

The chain is built from TRBV5-1 and TRBJ2-1; weak D call: TRBD2 (7 bases). This CDR3 has 15 residues. V dropped 6 bases and J dropped 1 base, with 14 bases sitting between them. Germline V gene data show CDR1 as SGHRS and CDR2 as YFSETQ. The CDR3: CASKGGGSSYNEQFF. CDR3 bases: TGCGCCAGCAAGGGGGGCGGGAGTTCCTACAATGAGCAGTTCTTC.

V gene TRBV13 combines with J gene TRBJ1-5; tentatively, D is TRBD1 (6 bases). V was shortened by 5 bases and J by 3 bases, with 11 bases between the two germline ends. There are 14 residues in the CDR3. CDR1 PRHDT and CDR2 FYEKMQ come from the germline V gene (reference sequence). The CDR3 here is CASSTGILNQPQHF. The CDR3 bases are TGTGCCAGCAGCACAGGGATCCTCAATCAGCCCCAGCATTTT.

In this sample, this clone turned up a few times. The chain has TRBV28 and TRBJ1-3; D not certain. With 6 bases removed from V and 4 bases from J, the gap between germline ends came to 10 bases. This CDR3 spans 13 amino acids. Germline-derived CDR1 and CDR2 are MDHEN and SYDVKM. DNA of the CDR3: TGTGCCAGCAGAAAGTCCCGAGGAAACACCATATATTTT. It codes for CASRKSRGNTIYF.

V and J are TRBV2 and TRBJ2-3; 7 bases are a match to TRBD1. Losses at the gene ends were 3 bases for V and 2 bases for J; bases not matched to a gene: 14. The germline V gene encodes CDR1 SNHLY and CDR2 FYNNEI. The length of the CDR3 is 18 residues. The CDR3 loop is CASSEPGQYPRNTDTQYF. Here the CDR3 DNA reads TGTGCCAGCAGTGAGCCGGGACAGTACCCGAGAAACACAGATACGCAGTATTTT. Supplemented by reference TRBV2 and TRBJ2-3, the full variable domain reads EPEVTQTPSHQVTQMGQEVILRCVPISNHLYFYWYRQILGQKVEFLVSFYNNEISEKSEIFDDQFSVERPDGSNFTLKIRSTKLEDSAMYFCASSEPGQYPRNTDTQYFGPGTRLTVL.

The chain carries TRBV6-6 and TRBJ1-2; TRBD1 is a possible D gene (5 bases). Between the trimmed V and J ends, which lost 6 bases and 3 bases, there was a span of 11 bases. This CDR3 has 13 amino acids. Germline lookup yields CDR1 MNHNY and CDR2 SVGAGI (reference sequence). CDR3 residues: CASRLTDDYGYTF. CDR3 DNA: TGTGCCAGCAGGCTGACAGACGACTATGGCTACACCTTC.

This clone was recorded a few times. This chain links TRBV6-1 with TRBJ2-7, with D possibly matching TRBD2 (5 bases). Germline V gene sequence: CDR1 MNHNS, CDR2 SASEGT. This CDR3 spans 14 amino acids. V was pared by 4 bases and J by 3 bases, with 13 bases between. The CDR3 DNA follows: TGTGCCAGCAGTGGAGCGGAGCTCAGCTACGAGCAGTACTTC. Amino acid sequence: CASSGAELSYEQYF.

The chain uses TRBV27 and TRBJ1-1; D not resolved. Germline V gene data show CDR1 as MNHEY and CDR2 as SMNVEV (reference sequence). Trimming left V 5 bases short and J 3 bases short, with 16 bases between. The CDR3 runs 15 residues. CDR3 nucleotides: TGTGCCAGCAGTCCCACATTGGTAGTTGACACTGAAGCTTTCTTT. Translating gives CASSPTLVVDTEAFF.

This clone came up a few times. V usage is TRBV19 and J usage is TRBJ2-6, with no clear D. In germline, CDR1 is LNHDA, CDR2 SQIVND (reference sequence). The CDR3 extends over 16 amino acids. Trimming cost V 6 bases and J 0 bases, with 12 bases left between them. The CDR3 protein is CASRRKASSGANVLTF. DNA for the CDR3: TGTGCCAGTAGGAGAAAAGCCTCCTCTGGGGCCAACGTCCTGACTTTC.

As to this clone: Additional DNA sequences in this sample encode the identical CDR3. This chain links TRBV5-1 with TRBJ1-1, with a possible D match to TRBD1 (6 bases). CDR3 length: 14 amino acids. V was trimmed by 4 bases and J by 1 base, leaving 11 bases between them. Germline loops: CDR1 SGHRS, CDR2 YFSETQ. The CDR3 protein is CASSPWTANTEAFF. In nucleotides, the CDR3 is TGCGCCAGCAGCCCATGGACAGCGAACACTGAAGCTTTCTTT.

The V and J genes are TRBV7-9 and TRBJ1-2; no reliable D call. V lost 1 base and J 6 bases, leaving 12 bases between the germline ends. The CDR3 is 14 residues long. Germline CDR1 and CDR2: SEHNR and FQNEAQ (reference sequence). The CDR3 spells CASSLGINSNGYTF. CDR3 in DNA: TGTGCCAGCAGCTTAGGTATTAACTCCAATGGCTACACCTTC.

This clone was detected only a few times. V gene TRBV25-1 combines with J gene TRBJ2-5, with a possible D match to TRBD1 (6 bases). From germline, CDR1 is MGHDK and CDR2 SYGVNS. V was shortened by 2 bases and J by 4 bases, with 8 bases between the two germline ends. The CDR3 runs to 13 residues. The CDR3 nucleotides read TGTGCCAGCAGTGAAGGGGGCGCAGAGACCCAGTACTTC. Translated, it gives CASSEGGAETQYF.

V usage is TRBV6-5 and J usage is TRBJ2-3, with 10 bases aligning to TRBD2. Looked up from germline, CDR1 is MNHEY and CDR2 is SVGAGI. V trimming: 7 bases; J trimming: 4 bases; junction bases outside the gene matches: 8. The CDR3 has 15 residues. In DNA form, the CDR3 reads TGTGCCAGCAAACTTAGCGGGAGGAACGCAGATACGCAGTATTTT. It codes for CASKLSGRNADTQYF.

The chain joins TRBV27 to TRBJ2-1, with 8 bases that match TRBD1. V shed 7 bases and J 2 bases; nucleotides not matched to a gene: 4. The CDR3 contains 14 residues. CDR1 and CDR2 (germline): MNHEY, SMNVEV (reference sequence). The CDR3 region has the DNA TGTGCCAGCAAAAGGGGACAGGCCTACAATGAGCAGTTCTTC. This gives the protein CASKRGQAYNEQFF.

Only a few counts were recorded for this clone. The CDR3, as DNA: TGCGCCAGCAGTGAAAACTCTGGGGCCAACGTCCTGACTTTC. It is translated as CASSENSGANVLTF. The V and J genes are TRBV10-1 and TRBJ2-6; D not resolved. Trimming took off 3 bases at V and 0 bases at J, with 3 bases between the two ends. The CDR3 has 14 amino acids. Germline CDR1 WNHNN, CDR2 SYGVQD (reference sequence).

The chain recombines TRBV21-1 with TRBJ2-1; the table's D gene call, TRBD2, was not cross checked with the DNA. TRBV21-1 is an annotated pseudogene. This CDR3 has 10 residues. The CDR3 DNA follows: TGTGCCAGCAGCAAAGACGAGGGGTTCTTC. This codes for CASSKDEGFF.

J is TRBJ2-1 and V is TRBV18; 8 bases line up with TRBD2. Germline CDR1 reads KGHSH; CDR2 reads LQKENI. The CDR3 covers 13 residues. The V gene end was trimmed by 6 bases and the J gene end by 6 bases; junction bases not matched to a gene: 4. The CDR3 sequence is CASSPGTSNEQFF. In DNA, the CDR3 is TGTGCCAGCTCCCCCGGGACTAGCAATGAGCAGTTCTTC.

CDR3 amino acids: CASSLARAVSYNEQFF. Here the CDR3 DNA reads TGTGCCAGCAGCTTAGCTCGGGCAGTATCCTACAATGAGCAGTTCTTC. J is TRBJ2-1 and V is TRBV7-9; D ambiguous. This CDR3 contains 16 residues. The V end lost 0 bases, the J end lost 1 base, and 10 bases lay between the germline ends. Germline V CDR1 and CDR2: SEHNR, FQNEAQ (reference sequence).

The chain is built from TRBV15 and TRBJ2-2; 9 bases fit TRBD1. V trimming: 7 bases; J trimming: 0 bases; junction bases outside the gene matches: 6. Germline CDR1 reads LNHNV; CDR2 reads YYDKDF (reference sequence). The CDR3 is 16 residues long. The CDR3 DNA sequence: TGTGCCACCACCTCTAGGACAGGGGCGAACACCGGGGAGCTGTTTTTT. As protein: CATTSRTGANTGELFF.

The chain combines TRBV28 with TRBJ2-3; 8 bases match TRBD2. The ends lost 7 bases at V and 6 bases at J; junction bases unmatched: 9. Germline assignment: CDR1 MDHEN and CDR2 SYDVKM. CDR3 length: 14 amino acids. Written as DNA, the CDR3 is TGTGCCAGCAAGGGAATGACTAGCGTTGATACGCAGTATTTT. Amino acids: CASKGMTSVDTQYF.

This clone was counted a few times. V is TRBV11-3 and J is TRBJ2-1; 7 bases line up with TRBD2. The germline CDR1 and CDR2 sequences are SGHNT and YENEEA. This CDR3 spans 15 amino acids. J lost 8 bases, V lost 5 bases, and 12 bases had no gene match. In nucleotides, the CDR3 is TGTGCCAGCAGCCTAAACGGGGGGTCGTTGGATGAGCAGTTCTTC. Translating it yields CASSLNGGSLDEQFF.

V usage is TRBV19 and J usage is TRBJ2-7; weak D call: TRBD1 (6 bases). Trimming pared 6 bases from V and 6 bases from J, leaving 12 bases between. There are 12 residues in the CDR3. Per the germline V gene, CDR1 is LNHDA and CDR2 is SQIVND (reference sequence). The CDR3 here is CASRQTGSEQYF. CDR3 DNA: TGTGCCAGTAGACAGACAGGTTCCGAGCAGTACTTC.